These 5 T cell receptor beta chains originate from one sample sequenced in a study of metastatic and nonmetastatic thyroid tumors (dated by TCRdb to about 2020). Library preparation used PCR. Sequencer: Illumina HiSeq 4000. TCRdb took the public reads, trimmed them with fastp at Q25, ran MiXCR for clone calling and kept in-frame beta chains. A total of about 28,000 clones appear in this sample, less than 25% of them only once. Of the sample, around two fifths falls within the top ten clones. No treatment had been received by any patient before thyroid surgery. The sequencing input was blood. All receptors derive from a female donor with papillary thyroid cancer or a benign thyroid nodule (not recorded which). Some clones in this sample may be carry-over from other donors' samples.

The V call is TRBV11-2, the J call TRBJ1-6; D is uncertain. The germline V gene encodes CDR1 SGHAT and CDR2 FQNNGV. The CDR3 consists of 13 residues. Trimming pared 5 bases from V and 9 bases from J, leaving 11 bases between. The CDR3 region is CASSSDTASPLHF. DNA for the CDR3: TGTGCCAGCAGCAGTGACACGGCTTCACCCCTCCACTTT.

J is TRBJ1-6 and V is TRBV7-9; 9 nucleotides agree with TRBD1. The CDR3 sequence is 13 residues long. The junction had 7 bases not matched to a gene; V was cut back by 5 bases and J by 14 bases. CDR1 is SEHNR and CDR2 is FQNEAQ in the germline V gene (reference sequence). The chain's CDR3 is CASSPRTGATLHF. CDR3 nucleotides: TGTGCCAGCAGCCCGCGGACAGGGGCAACCCTCCACTTT.

The chain is built from TRBV7-2 and TRBJ2-1; TRBD2 aligns across 9 bases. Germline loops: CDR1 SGHTA, CDR2 FQGNSA. V gave up 1 base and J gave up 7 bases; unmatched junction bases: 2. The CDR3 is 14 amino acids. CDR3: CASSLGGGANEQFF. The CDR3 nucleotides read TGTGCCAGCAGCTTAGGCGGGGGGGCGAATGAGCAGTTCTTC.

This clone was seen at least ten times. The chain employs TRBV4-2 and TRBJ1-4; 10 bases are shared with TRBD1. Germline CDR1 and CDR2: LGHNA and YNFKEQ. The junction had 12 bases not matched to a gene; V was cut back by 1 base and J by 13 bases. The CDR3 is made up of 16 amino acids. CDR3 in DNA: TGTGCCAGCAGCCAAGGCTCCGGGACAGGGGTTTATTTACTGTTTTTT. Translating it yields CASSQGSGTGVYLLFF.

V gene TRBV27 combines with J gene TRBJ1-1; D perhaps matches TRBD1 (5 bases). Germline CDR1 and CDR2: MNHEY and SMNVEV (reference sequence). Trimming removed 4 bases from V and 9 bases from J, with 21 bases in between. The CDR3 loop spans 15 amino acids. The CDR3 sequence: CASSSTSGTPWKAFF. CDR3 coding DNA: TGTGCCAGCAGTTCCACTTCCGGGACTCCCTGGAAAGCTTTCTTT.